This TCR beta chain was sequenced in a study of shared clonotypes between healthy human individuals. General study points: Sampling was confined to blood; repertoires within tissues likely differ. Between a handful of donors, naive CD4 clonotypes were shared at a level of about 5%. A generally larger estimated richness was seen in naive subsets than in memory subsets.

CDR1 is PRHDT and CDR2 is FYEKMQ in the germline V gene (reference sequence). CDR3 length equals 13 residues. V lost 4 bases to trimming and J lost 8 bases, with 11 bases between them. DNA at about 200 ng, 25,000 to 35,000 T cell genomes, went into sorted-subset replicate PCRs. Sequencing was performed with immunoSEQ multiplex PCR; in TCRdb, only in-frame clones are kept and a portion is missing. The sample holds 1.5 million to 2.5 million clones, approximately 95% seen once. Concerning this clone itself: What it binds is unknown. The sample has other DNA sequences that encode this CDR3 too.

As defined, naive CD8 cells were CD45RO-negative and positively selected for CCR7, with terminally differentiated effector memory CD45RA+ cells excluded. The source is a man aged 18 to 30 in good health. Sequencing was carried out using naive CD8+ T cells sorted from blood. The chain recombines TRBV13 with TRBJ2-2; a weak D match, TRBD2 (6 bases). In DNA form, the CDR3 reads TGTGCCAGCAGCTCGGGACTTTCGGGGGAGCTGTTTTTT. This translates into CASSSGLSGELFF.